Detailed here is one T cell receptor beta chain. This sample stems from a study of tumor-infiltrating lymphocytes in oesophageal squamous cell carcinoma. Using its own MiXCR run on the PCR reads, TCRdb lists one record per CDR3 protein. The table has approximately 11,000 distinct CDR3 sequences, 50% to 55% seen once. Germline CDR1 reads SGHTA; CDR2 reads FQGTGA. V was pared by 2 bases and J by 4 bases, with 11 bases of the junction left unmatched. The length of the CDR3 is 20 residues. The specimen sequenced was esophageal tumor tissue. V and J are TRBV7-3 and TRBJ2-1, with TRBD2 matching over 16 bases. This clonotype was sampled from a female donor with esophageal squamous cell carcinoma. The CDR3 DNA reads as TGTGCCAGCAGCTTACTACCCCCGGGACTAGCGGGGGGGAGGTACAATGAGCAGTTCTTC. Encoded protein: CASSLLPPGLAGGRYNEQFF.